One sample yielded the 11 T cell receptor beta chains listed below, sequenced in a study of T cell changes during pregnancy in multiple sclerosis. Profiled with immunoSEQ multiplex PCR; TCRdb holds only in-frame clones, not every one. The table includes over 60,000 clones, 89% detected once. The material was peripheral blood, obtained in the first trimester of pregnancy. Every receptor here comes from a female donor with multiple sclerosis, enrolled in a pregnancy study.

This clone came up many times. The chain links TRBV14 to TRBJ1-3; unclear D gene. CDR1 and CDR2 from the germline V gene are SGHDN and FVKESK. Trimming took off 8 bases at V and 0 bases at J, with 11 bases between the two ends. The length of the CDR3 is 14 residues. The CDR3: CASSRAHSGNTIYF. In DNA, the CDR3 is TGTGCCAGCTCGCGGGCTCACTCTGGAAACACCATATATTTT.

This clone was seen only once. The chain links TRBV27 to TRBJ2-7, with 10 bases fitting TRBD2. Trimming cost V 6 bases and J 0 bases; bases outside gene matches: 11. The CDR3 loop spans 17 amino acids. Per the germline V gene, CDR1 is MNHEY and CDR2 is SMNVEV (reference sequence). In DNA form, the CDR3 reads TGTGCCAGCAGGAAACCAGGACTAGCGGATATCTCCTACGAGCAGTACTTC. Protein: CASRKPGLADISYEQYF.

In its sample, this clone was seen once. The chain joins TRBV2 to TRBJ2-5; D is ambiguous. This CDR3 is built from 14 residues. CDR1 is SNHLY and CDR2 is FYNNEI in the germline V gene. V was cut by 8 bases and J by 2 bases, with 15 bases left in between. The CDR3 DNA is TGTGCCAGCGGCATAATATCCCAGCAAGAGACCCAGTACTTC. This gives the protein CASGIISQQETQYF.

The chain uses TRBV7-3 and TRBJ2-3; 7 nucleotides match TRBD2. The CDR3 loop spans 12 amino acids. J was trimmed by 10 bases and V by 5 bases; bases with no gene match: 6. Germline V gene data show CDR1 as SGHTA and CDR2 as FQGTGA. The CDR3, as DNA: TGTGCCAGCAGCCCTAGCGGAGCGGCGCAGTATTTT. This codes for CASSPSGAAQYF.

The chain couples TRBV28 to TRBJ2-3; TRBD2 matches 11 bases. The trim removed 3 bases at V and 3 bases at J, leaving 8 bases unmatched. The CDR3 is made up of 17 amino acids. In germline, CDR1 is MDHEN, CDR2 SYDVKM. In nucleotides, the CDR3 is TGTGCCAGCAGTTTTTTCGCTAGCGGGGGGAATACAGATACGCAGTATTTT. Amino acid sequence: CASSFFASGGNTDTQYF.

The genes are TRBV5-5 and TRBJ2-7; 7 positions match TRBD1. Per germline, CDR1 SGHKS and CDR2 YYEKEE (reference sequence). The CDR3 has 15 residues. The ends lost 4 bases at V and 0 bases at J; junction bases unmatched: 7. CDR3: CASSGSRDSSYEQYF. CDR3 DNA sequence: TGTGCCAGCAGCGGTTCCCGGGACAGCTCCTACGAGCAGTACTTC.

This chain joins TRBV7-9 and TRBJ2-7, with 8 bases lining up with TRBD1. Germline V gene lookup returns CDR1 SEHNR and CDR2 FQNEAQ (reference sequence). CDR3 length: 14 residues. J gave up 8 bases and V 5 bases, and 11 bases lay outside the gene matches. In nucleotides, the CDR3 is TGTGCCAGCAGCCTGTTATCGGGACAGGCCCAGCAGTACTTC. Its protein product is CASSLLSGQAQQYF.

The V gene is TRBV28, the J gene TRBJ1-4; D perhaps matches TRBD1 (5 bases). Trimming stripped 3 bases from V and 6 bases from J, with 8 bases between. Germline CDR1 is MDHEN and CDR2 is SYDVKM. This CDR3 comprises 13 residues. Here the CDR3 reads CASSFSRDEKLFF. For the CDR3, the DNA is TGTGCCAGCAGTTTTAGCAGGGATGAAAAACTGTTTTTT.

This chain joins TRBV9 and TRBJ2-7; a possible D gene is TRBD1 (5 bases). Germline lookup yields CDR1 SGDLS and CDR2 YYNGEE. The V end was cut by 0 bases, the J end by 5 bases, with 9 bases between. The CDR3 is 13 amino acids. The CDR3 region is CASSVGTQNEQYF. CDR3 DNA: TGTGCCAGCAGCGTAGGGACACAAAACGAGCAGTACTTC.

The chain combines TRBV30 with TRBJ1-4; D remains unclear. This CDR3 has 13 residues. Trimming pared 0 bases from V and 4 bases from J, leaving 6 bases between. CDR1 and CDR2 from the germline V gene are GTSNPN and SVGIG (reference sequence). The CDR3 DNA reads as TGTGCCTGGAGTGTACAGAATAATGAAAAACTGTTTTTT. It yields the protein CAWSVQNNEKLFF.

This clone was seen a single time. J is TRBJ2-7 and V is TRBV12-5; D gene unclear. The CDR3 length is 11 residues. V was cut by 8 bases and J by 3 bases, with 8 bases left in between. Germline assignment: CDR1 LGHNT and CDR2 FRNRAP. The CDR3 bases are TGTGCTAGTCTCTTGAGCTACGAGCAGTACTTC. Amino acid sequence: CASLLSYEQYF.